This TCR beta chain was captured by sequencing in a study of Ad26.COV2.S vaccination and SARS-CoV-2 variants. Comments on this clone: Its antigen is not known.

Profiled with immunoSEQ multiplex PCR; TCRdb holds only in-frame clones, not every one. The profile shows hundreds of thousands of clones, roughly 90% of them singletons. Treatment in this sample: about 20 received Ad26.COV2.S at low or high dose, single or two shots; about 5 received placebo; per-sample allocation not given. Collection of samples fell on day 63 after the first vaccine or placebo injection. Ad26.COV2.S expressed prefusion-stabilized spike from the original Wuhan strain. Per germline, CDR1 GTSNPN and CDR2 SVGIG (reference sequence). With 0 bases removed from V and 6 bases from J, the gap between germline ends came to 12 bases. This CDR3 has 13 residues. Findings and limits, study-wide: Total T cell responses may have been underestimated by the TCR breadth and depth analyses.

This clonotype was sampled from a person aged 18 to 59 who received the Ad26.COV2.S COVID-19 vaccine or a placebo. The chain carries TRBV30 and TRBJ2-7; either TRBD1 or TRBD2 may supply D (5 bases each). This specimen consisted of peripheral blood, obtained in a trial of Ad26.COV2.S vaccine versus placebo. CDR3 coding DNA: TGTGCCTGGAGTGTATCTCCGGGGCGCGAGCAGTACTTC. It specifies CAWSVSPGREQYF.